This T cell receptor (beta chain) was sequenced during a study of T cells after yellow fever vaccination. Study-wide context: Fractions of low cell number were prepared using SMART-Seq v4 Ultra Low Input.

In this sample, this clonotype turned up many times. The antigen is undetermined. Findings and limits, study-wide: Among primary-vaccination clones, most reappeared after the booster, at almost 98% for CD4 and around 91% for CD8. Clonotypes appearing in both CD4 and CD8 compartments existed, and their share was small.

A single record per CDR3 protein comes from TCRdb applying MiXCR to the 5' RACE reads. This table has some 120,000 distinct CDR3 sequences, about 7.4% appearing once. Germline CDR1 and CDR2: ENHRY and SYGVKD. The CDR3 sequence is 14 residues long. With V trimmed by 7 bases and J by 2 bases, 6 bases remained unmatched. The TCR comes from a man between 18 and 29 years old who received the YFV17D yellow fever vaccine. This chain links TRBV10-3 with TRBJ1-1; 8 nucleotides align to TRBD1. Source: CD4+ T cells sorted from PBMCs, taken 10 to 11 days after the first yellow fever vaccination. CDR3 DNA: TGTGCCATCACAATGACAGGGGATAACACTGAAGCTTTCTTT. Translated: CAITMTGDNTEAFF.